This is a list of T cell receptor beta chains from one sample in a study of brain T cells in children with intractable seizures. Sequenced by immunoSEQ multiplex PCR; TCRdb stores in-frame clones only, minus some. The data show about 340,000 clones, 93% seen once. The starting material was peripheral blood, obtained about 5 months after surgery. The receptors were sampled from a boy under two years old with tuberous sclerosis and intractable seizures. The CDR3 runs from the conserved cysteine through the conserved F or W. A D gene is named only where the DNA matches it firmly. Rows may omit the clone size; those that give it use once, few, many or a size class.

D gene,clone size,V gene,CDR3 length,J gene,CDR3 DNA,CDR3 protein
NA,NA,TRBV27,13,TRBJ2-7,TGTGCCAGCAGTTCACCCCTCTCCTACGAGCAGTACTTC,CASSSPLSYEQYF
TRBD1,NA,TRBV5-1,13,TRBJ1-4,TGCGCCAGCAGCTTGTGGACAGGTGAAAAACTGTTTTTT,CASSLWTGEKLFF
NA,NA,TRBV7-3,14,TRBJ2-3,TGTGCCAGCAGCTTGAAATGGGGCACAGATACGCAGTATTTT,CASSLKWGTDTQYF
NA,NA,TRBV5-1,13,TRBJ1-5,TGCGCCAGCAGCCACGAGGGCCCCCAGCCCCAGCATTTT,CASSHEGPQPQHF
NA,NA,TRBV3-1/TRBV3-2,15,TRBJ1-3,TGTGCCAGCAGCTTGACGGCGAGCTCTGGAAACACCATATATTTT,CASSLTASSGNTIYF
NA,once,TRBV28,18,TRBJ2-6,TGTGCCAGCAGTTTTGAAGGTGCTCGGGGGTCTGGGGCCAACGTCCTGACTTTC,CASSFEGARGSGANVLTF
NA,NA,TRBV30,13,TRBJ2-3,TGTGCCTGGGCTCAGATGGTTACAGATACGCAGTATTTT,CAWAQMVTDTQYF
TRBD2,NA,TRBV28,17,TRBJ2-7,TGTGCCAGCAGGGGGACTAGCGGTTGGACGAGCTCCTACGAGCAGTACTTC,CASRGTSGWTSSYEQYF
NA,NA,TRBV23-1,13,TRBJ2-5,TGCGCCAGCAGTCAAGAGTACCAAGAGACCCAGTACTTC,CASSQEYQETQYF
NA,NA,TRBV20-1,11,TRBJ1-1,TGCAGTGCTAGCGGAAACACTGAAGCTTTCTTT,CSASGNTEAFF
NA,once,TRBV11-2,13,TRBJ1-4,TGTGCCAGCAGCCCAGGGGTGGGAGAAAAACTGTTTTTT,CASSPGVGEKLFF
NA,NA,TRBV2,14,TRBJ2-5,TGTGCCAGCAGTGATACGGGAGTAGGGGAGACCCAGTACTTC,CASSDTGVGETQYF
NA,NA,TRBV12-3/TRBV12-4,13,TRBJ1-1,TGTGCCAGCGGCGGACAGTCGGGCACTGAAGCTTTCTTT,CASGGQSGTEAFF
NA,NA,TRBV7-9,10,TRBJ1-1,TGTGCCAGCCGGGGGGCTGAAGCTTTCTTT,CASRGAEAFF
TRBD2,NA,TRBV5-5,18,TRBJ2-3,TGTGCCAGCAGCTTGGGACTAGCGGGACCGAAAGACACAGATACGCAGTATTTT,CASSLGLAGPKDTDTQYF
TRBD2,NA,TRBV3-1/TRBV3-2,15,TRBJ2-3,TGTGCCAGCAGCCAAGTGGGACTAGCGGGAGTTACGCAGTATTTT,CASSQVGLAGVTQYF
TRBD1,NA,TRBV19,15,TRBJ1-1,TGTGCCAGTAGTATAAGGTGGGGACAGGGCACTGAAGCTTTCTTT,CASSIRWGQGTEAFF
TRBD1,once,TRBV11-2,15,TRBJ2-2,TGTGCCAGCAGAGGGACGGGACAGGGAGGCGGGGAGCTGTTTTTT,CASRGTGQGGGELFF
NA,NA,TRBV27,14,TRBJ2-5,TGTGCCAGCAGTTTAGGGCCCTACAAAGAGACCCAGTACTTC,CASSLGPYKETQYF
TRBD1,NA,TRBV5-8,10,TRBJ2-7,TGTGCCAGCAGCTCACAGGGGAAGTACTTC,CASSSQGKYF
NA,NA,TRBV7-8,15,TRBJ2-1,TGTGCCAGCAGCCCCAGGACTCAGGCTTACAATGAGCAGTTCTTC,CASSPRTQAYNEQFF
NA,NA,TRBV2,14,TRBJ2-5,TGTGCCAGCAGTGACATGGGTTCCCAAGAGACCCAGTACTTC,CASSDMGSQETQYF
NA,NA,TRBV9,13,TRBJ2-3,TGTGCCAGCAGCCCCCTCCGAGCAGATACGCAGTATTTT,CASSPLRADTQYF
TRBD2,NA,TRBV18,16,TRBJ2-3,TGTGCCAGCTCACCACTCGGACTAGTAAACACAGATACGCAGTATTTT,CASSPLGLVNTDTQYF
NA,NA,TRBV23-1,12,TRBJ1-4,NA,CASTIVAKNCFF
NA,NA,TRBV6-6,13,TRBJ2-2,TGTGCCAGCAGCCGATCTCAGACCGGGGAGCTGTTTTTT,CASSRSQTGELFF
TRBD1,NA,TRBV4-1,17,TRBJ1-6,TGCGCCAGCAGCCAAGTTTGGGACAGGGGGCGAGGTTCACCCCTCCACTTT,CASSQVWDRGRGSPLHF
TRBD2,NA,TRBV5-6,17,TRBJ2-5,TGTGCCAGCAGCTTGCCCAGCGGGGGGGCCGGGCAAGAGACCCAGTACTTC,CASSLPSGGAGQETQYF
TRBD2,NA,TRBV29-1,13,TRBJ2-7,TGCAGCGTTGAACTGCGGGAGGGCAACGAGCAGTACTTC,CSVELREGNEQYF
NA,NA,TRBV30,12,TRBJ1-1,TGTGCCTGGAGTGTACTCGACAGGTCAGCTTTCTTT,CAWSVLDRSAFF
NA,few,TRBV6-5,12,TRBJ1-2,TGTGCCAGCAGGGGGGGTGACTATGGCTACACCTTC,CASRGGDYGYTF
NA,NA,TRBV6-5,13,TRBJ1-5,TGTGCCAGCAGTTACTCGGGGGATCAGCCCCAGCATTTT,CASSYSGDQPQHF
TRBD1,NA,TRBV7-9,14,TRBJ2-2,TGTGCCAGCAGCGACAGGGGGTGGCCCGGGGAGCTGTTTTTT,CASSDRGWPGELFF
TRBD1,NA,TRBV24-1,15,TRBJ2-3,TGTGCCACCAGTGATATGACAGGGAGCACAGATACGCAGTATTTT,CATSDMTGSTDTQYF
TRBD2,NA,TRBV7-2,15,TRBJ2-7,TGTGCCAGCAGCTCCTTACCGGGACTACCCTACGAGCAGTACTTC,CASSSLPGLPYEQYF
NA,NA,TRBV9,13,TRBJ1-3,TGTGCCAGCAGCACCACCGGAGGAAACACCATATATTTT,CASSTTGGNTIYF
NA,NA,TRBV25-1,16,TRBJ1-6,TGTGCCAGCAGTGAACCCCCAGGGGAGGATAATTCACCCCTCCACTTT,CASSEPPGEDNSPLHF
NA,NA,TRBV27,16,TRBJ1-1,TGTGCCAGCAGTCCCTCGGGGAGTGACATGAACACTGAAGCTTTCTTT,CASSPSGSDMNTEAFF